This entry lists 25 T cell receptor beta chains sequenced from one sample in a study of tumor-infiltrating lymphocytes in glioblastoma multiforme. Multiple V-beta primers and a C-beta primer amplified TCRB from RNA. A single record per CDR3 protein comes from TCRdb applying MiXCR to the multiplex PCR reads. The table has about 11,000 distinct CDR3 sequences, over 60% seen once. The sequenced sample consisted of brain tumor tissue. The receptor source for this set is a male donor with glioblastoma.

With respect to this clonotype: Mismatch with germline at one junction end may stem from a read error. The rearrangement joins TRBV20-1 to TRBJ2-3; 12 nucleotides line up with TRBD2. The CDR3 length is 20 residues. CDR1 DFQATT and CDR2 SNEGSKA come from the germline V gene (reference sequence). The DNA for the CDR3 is TGCTGTGCTAGTCGCCCCGGACTAGCGGGATGGCCGTGTAGCACAGATACGCAGTATTTT. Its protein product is CCASRPGLAGWPCSTDTQYF.

The CDR3 here is CASSLFRDTGELFF. In DNA, the CDR3 is TGTGCCAGCAGCTTATTCAGGGACACCGGGGAGCTGTTTTTT. V gene TRBV11-2 combines with J gene TRBJ2-2; D perhaps matches TRBD1 (5 bases). Germline values: CDR1 SGHAT, CDR2 FQNNGV. Trimming shortened V by 2 bases and J by 3 bases, and 7 bases separated the two germline ends. The CDR3 spans 14 residues.

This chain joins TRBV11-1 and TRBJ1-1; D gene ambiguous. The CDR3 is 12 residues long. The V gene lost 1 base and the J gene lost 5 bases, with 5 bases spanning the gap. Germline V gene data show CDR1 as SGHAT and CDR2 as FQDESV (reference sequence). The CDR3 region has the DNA TGTGCCAGCAGCTTAGTACAGACTGAAGCTTTCTTT. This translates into CASSLVQTEAFF. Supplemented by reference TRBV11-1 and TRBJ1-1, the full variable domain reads EAEVAQSPRYKITEKSQAVAFWCDPISGHATLYWYRQILGQGPELLVQFQDESVVDDSQLPKDRFSAERLKGVDSTLKIQPAELGDSAMYLCASSLVQTEAFFGQGTRLTVV.

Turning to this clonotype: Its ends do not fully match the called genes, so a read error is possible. The CDR3 DNA is TGTGCCGGTAGCCAAGATACTCGGCTAGCATTTTTTAATGAGCGGTTCTTC. This sequence encodes CAGSQDTRLAFFNERFF. This rearrangement joins TRBV14 to TRBJ2-1; possible D gene TRBD2, 5 bases. The CDR3 loop spans 17 amino acids. Germline assignment: CDR1 SGHDN and CDR2 FVKESK.

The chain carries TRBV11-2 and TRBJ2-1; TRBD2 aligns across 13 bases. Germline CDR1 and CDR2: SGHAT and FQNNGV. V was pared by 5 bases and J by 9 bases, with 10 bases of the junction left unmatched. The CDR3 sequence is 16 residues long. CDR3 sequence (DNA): TGTGCCAGCAGCCTAGGACTAGCGGGAGTCAGTCCTGAGCAGTTCTTC. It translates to CASSLGLAGVSPEQFF.

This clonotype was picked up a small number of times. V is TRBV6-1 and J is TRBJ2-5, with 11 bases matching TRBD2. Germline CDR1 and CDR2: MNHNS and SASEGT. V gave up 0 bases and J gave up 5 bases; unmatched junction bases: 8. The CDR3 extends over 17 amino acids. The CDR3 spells CASSEAGRLAGMETQYF. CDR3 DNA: TGTGCCAGCAGTGAAGCCGGAAGACTAGCGGGAATGGAGACCCAGTACTTC.

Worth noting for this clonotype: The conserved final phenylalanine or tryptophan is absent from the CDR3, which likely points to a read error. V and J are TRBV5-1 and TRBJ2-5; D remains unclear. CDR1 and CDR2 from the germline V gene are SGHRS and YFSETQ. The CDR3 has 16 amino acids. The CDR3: CASRLGIDGSRETQYL. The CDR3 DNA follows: TGCGCCAGCAGATTGGGGATAGACGGGTCTCGGGAGACCCAGTACCTC.

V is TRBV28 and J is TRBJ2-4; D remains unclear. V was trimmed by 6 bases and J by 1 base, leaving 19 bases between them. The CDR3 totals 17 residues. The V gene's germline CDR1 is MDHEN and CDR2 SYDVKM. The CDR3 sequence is CASSRPVIPGAKNIQYF. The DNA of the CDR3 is TGTGCCAGCAGCCGTCCTGTTATCCCTGGGGCCAAAAACATTCAGTACTTC.

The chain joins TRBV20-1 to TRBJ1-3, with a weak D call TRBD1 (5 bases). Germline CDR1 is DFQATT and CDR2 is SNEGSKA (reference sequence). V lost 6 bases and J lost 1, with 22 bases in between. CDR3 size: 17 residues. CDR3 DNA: TGCAGTGCCTGCGGGGGTCAGGGAGCTCCTTCTGGAAACACCATATATTTT. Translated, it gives CSACGGQGAPSGNTIYF.

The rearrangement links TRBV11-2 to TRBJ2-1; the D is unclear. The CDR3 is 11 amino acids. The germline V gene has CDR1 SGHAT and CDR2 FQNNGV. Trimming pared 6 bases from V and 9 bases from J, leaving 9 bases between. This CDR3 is CASSSSTEQFF. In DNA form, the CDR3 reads TGTGCCAGCAGTTCTTCTACTGAGCAGTTCTTC.

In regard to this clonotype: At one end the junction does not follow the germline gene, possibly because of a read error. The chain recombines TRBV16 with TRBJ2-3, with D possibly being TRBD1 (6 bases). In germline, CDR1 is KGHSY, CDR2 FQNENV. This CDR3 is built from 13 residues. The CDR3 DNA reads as TGTGCCTGCAGCTCTGCACAGGGAAAAAGGCAGTATTTT. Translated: CACSSAQGKRQYF.

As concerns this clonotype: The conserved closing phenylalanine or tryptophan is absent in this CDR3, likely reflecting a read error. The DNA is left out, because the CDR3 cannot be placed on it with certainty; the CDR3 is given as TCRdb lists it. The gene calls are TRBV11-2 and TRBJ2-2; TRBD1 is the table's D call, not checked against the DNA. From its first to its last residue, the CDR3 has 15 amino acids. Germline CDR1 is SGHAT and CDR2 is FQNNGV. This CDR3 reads CASNRWGLDTGELFI.

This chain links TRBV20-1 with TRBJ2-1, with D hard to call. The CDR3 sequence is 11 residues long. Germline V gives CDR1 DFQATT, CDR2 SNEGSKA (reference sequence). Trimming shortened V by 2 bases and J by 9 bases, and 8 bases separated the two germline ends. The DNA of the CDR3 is TGCAGTGCTAGACCCCTCAGTGAGCAGTTCTTC. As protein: CSARPLSEQFF.

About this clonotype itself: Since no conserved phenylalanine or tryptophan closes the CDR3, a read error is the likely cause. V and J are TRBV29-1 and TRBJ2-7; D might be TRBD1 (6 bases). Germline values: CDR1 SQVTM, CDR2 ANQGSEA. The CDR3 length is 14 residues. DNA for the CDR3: TGCATCGTTGTGGGGGACAAGGGCTTCTATGAGCAGTACTGC. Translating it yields CIVVGDKGFYEQYC.

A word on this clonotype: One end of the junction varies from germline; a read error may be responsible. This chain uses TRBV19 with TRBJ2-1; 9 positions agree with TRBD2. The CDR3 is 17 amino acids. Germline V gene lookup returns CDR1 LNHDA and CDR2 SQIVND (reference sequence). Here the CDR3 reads CASSIVPGQAGGYEQFF. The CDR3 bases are TGTGCCAGTAGTATAGTTCCGGGACAAGCGGGAGGCTATGAACAGTTCTTC.

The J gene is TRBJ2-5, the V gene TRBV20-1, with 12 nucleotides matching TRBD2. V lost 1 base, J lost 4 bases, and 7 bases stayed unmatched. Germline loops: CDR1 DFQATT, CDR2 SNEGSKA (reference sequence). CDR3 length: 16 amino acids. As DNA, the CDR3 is TGCAGTGCTAGAGGGACTAGCGGGACAGCAAGAGAGACCCAGTACTTC. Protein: CSARGTSGTARETQYF.

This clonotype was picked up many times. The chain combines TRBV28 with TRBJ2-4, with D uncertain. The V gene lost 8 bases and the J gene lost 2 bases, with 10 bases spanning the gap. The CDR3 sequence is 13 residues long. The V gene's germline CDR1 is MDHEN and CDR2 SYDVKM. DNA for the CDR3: TGTGCCAGCGGAATAACCTCCAAAAACATTCAGTACTTC. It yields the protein CASGITSKNIQYF. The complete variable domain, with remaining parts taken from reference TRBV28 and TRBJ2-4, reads DVKVTQSSRYLVKRTGEKVFLECVQDMDHENMFWYRQDPGLGLRLIYFSYDVKMKEKGDIPEGYSVSREKKERFSLILESASTNQTSMYLCASGITSKNIQYFGAGTRLSVL.

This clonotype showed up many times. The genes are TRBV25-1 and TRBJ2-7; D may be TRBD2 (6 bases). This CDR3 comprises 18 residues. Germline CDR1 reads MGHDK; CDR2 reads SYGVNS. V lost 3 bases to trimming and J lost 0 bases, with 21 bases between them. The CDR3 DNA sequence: TGTGCCAGCAGTGATCCCGGGGCGAGCGGGCCTAACTCCTACGAGCAGTACTTC. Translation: CASSDPGASGPNSYEQYF.

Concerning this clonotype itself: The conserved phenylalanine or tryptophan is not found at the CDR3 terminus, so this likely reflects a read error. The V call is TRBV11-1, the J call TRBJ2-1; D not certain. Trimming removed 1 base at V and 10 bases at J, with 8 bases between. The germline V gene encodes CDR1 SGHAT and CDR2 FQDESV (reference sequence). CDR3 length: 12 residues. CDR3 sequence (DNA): TGTGCCAGCAGCTTAGATTACGCAGAGCAGTTCTTG. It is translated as CASSLDYAEQFL.

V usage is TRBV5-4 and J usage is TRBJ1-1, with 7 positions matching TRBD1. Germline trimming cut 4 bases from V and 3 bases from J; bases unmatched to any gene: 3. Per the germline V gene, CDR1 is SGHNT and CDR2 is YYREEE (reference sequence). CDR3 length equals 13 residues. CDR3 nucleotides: TGTGCCAGCAGCACAGGGGTGGACACTGAAGCTTTCTTT. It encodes CASSTGVDTEAFF.

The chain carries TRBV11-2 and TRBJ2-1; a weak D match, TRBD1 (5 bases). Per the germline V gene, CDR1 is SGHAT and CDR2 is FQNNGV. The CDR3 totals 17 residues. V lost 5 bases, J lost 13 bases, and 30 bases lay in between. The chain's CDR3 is CASSRTGWVGSDNNQFF. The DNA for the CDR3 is TGTGCCAGCAGCCGAACGGGCTGGGTTGGTTCGGACAATAATCAGTTCTTC.

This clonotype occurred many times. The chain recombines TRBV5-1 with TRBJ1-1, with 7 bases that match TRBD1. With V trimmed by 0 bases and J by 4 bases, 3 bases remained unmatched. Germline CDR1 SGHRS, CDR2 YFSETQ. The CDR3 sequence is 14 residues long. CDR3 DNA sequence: TGCGCCAGCAGCTTGGTTTCAGGGGGCACTGAAGCTTTCTTT. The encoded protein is CASSLVSGGTEAFF.

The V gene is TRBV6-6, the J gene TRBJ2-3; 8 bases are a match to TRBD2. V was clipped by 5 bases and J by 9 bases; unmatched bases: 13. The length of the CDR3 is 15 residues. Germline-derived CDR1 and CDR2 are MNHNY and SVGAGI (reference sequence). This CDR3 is CASSPISGNGGTQYF. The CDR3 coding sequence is TGTGCCAGCAGTCCTATTAGCGGGAACGGAGGAACGCAGTATTTT.

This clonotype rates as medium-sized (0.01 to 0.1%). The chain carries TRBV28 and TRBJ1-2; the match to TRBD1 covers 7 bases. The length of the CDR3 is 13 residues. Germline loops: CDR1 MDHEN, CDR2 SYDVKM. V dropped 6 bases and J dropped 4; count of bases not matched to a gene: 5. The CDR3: CASSSGQVYGYTF. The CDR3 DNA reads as TGTGCCAGCAGCTCAGGACAGGTCTATGGCTACACCTTC.

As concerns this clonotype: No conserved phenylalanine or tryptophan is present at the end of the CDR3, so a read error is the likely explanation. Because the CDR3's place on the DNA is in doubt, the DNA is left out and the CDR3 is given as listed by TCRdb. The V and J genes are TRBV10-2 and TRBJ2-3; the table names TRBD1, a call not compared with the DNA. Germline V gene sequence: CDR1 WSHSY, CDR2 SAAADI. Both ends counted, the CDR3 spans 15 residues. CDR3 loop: CASSEAGAGADTQCS.